These T cell receptor beta chains were read from a single sample in a study of blood T cell repertoires in COVID-19. Sequencing used immunoSEQ multiplex PCR; TCRdb keeps in-frame clones, though not all of them. The table has roughly 120,000 clones, 87% seen once. The sample was peripheral blood. The receptors were sampled from a human donor in a cohort sampled during active COVID-19. Each CDR3 is given with its conserved first and last residue. The D gene is left open where the match is weak. The listing skips clone size in some rows; elsewhere it reads once, few, many or a size class.

TRBV18	TRBJ2-3	TRBD2	.	CASSDGGSDTQYF	TGTGCCAGCTCAGACGGGGGGTCAGATACGCAGTATTTT
TRBV5-1	TRBJ2-5	.	.	CASSSQGPETQYF	TGCGCCAGCAGCTCACAGGGTCCCGAGACCCAGTACTTC
TRBV19	TRBJ2-4	.	.	CASSIPAGPSQNIQYF	TGTGCCAGTAGTATCCCGGCGGGACCCTCTCAAAACATTCAGTACTTC
TRBV7-9	TRBJ1-1	.	once	CASSLTLQGGTEAFF	TGTGCCAGCAGCTTAACCCTACAGGGTGGCACTGAAGCTTTCTTT
TRBV24-1	TRBJ2-3	.	.	CATSDRGHTTDTQYF	TGTGCCACCAGTGACCGAGGACATACCACAGATACGCAGTATTTT
TRBV28	TRBJ2-3	.	.	CASRAPIDTQYF	TGTGCCAGCAGAGCCCCAATTGATACGCAGTATTTT
TRBV28	TRBJ2-2	TRBD2	.	CASSLLAGGPRMNTGELFF	TGTGCCAGCAGTTTACTAGCGGGAGGGCCGCGGATGAACACCGGGGAGCTGTTTTTT
TRBV5-1	TRBJ2-5	.	.	CASSGRWGDITETQYF	TGCGCCAGCAGTGGACGCTGGGGGGATATCACGGAGACCCAGTACTTC
TRBV6-6	TRBJ2-7	.	.	CASSTQEGEVYEQYF	TGTGCCAGCAGCACCCAAGAGGGGGAAGTTTACGAGCAGTACTTC
TRBV6-4	TRBJ2-3	.	.	CASRPEQDSTDTQYF	TGTGCCAGCCGGCCTGAGCAGGATAGCACAGATACGCAGTATTTT
TRBV11-3	TRBJ2-3	TRBD1	.	CASSPRTTGNRADTQYF	TGTGCCAGCAGCCCACGCACGACAGGGAACAGGGCAGATACGCAGTATTTT